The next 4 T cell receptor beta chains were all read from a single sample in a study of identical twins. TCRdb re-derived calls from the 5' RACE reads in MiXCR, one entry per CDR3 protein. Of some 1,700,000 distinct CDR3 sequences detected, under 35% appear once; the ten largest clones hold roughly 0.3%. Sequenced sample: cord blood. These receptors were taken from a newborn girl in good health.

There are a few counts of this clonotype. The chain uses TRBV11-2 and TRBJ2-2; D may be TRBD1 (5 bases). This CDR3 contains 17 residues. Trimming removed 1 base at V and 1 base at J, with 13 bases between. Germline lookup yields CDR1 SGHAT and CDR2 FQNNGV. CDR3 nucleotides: TGTGCCAGCAGCTTAGTTGGCGGTAGGGGGAACACCGGGGAGCTGTTTTTT. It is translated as CASSLVGGRGNTGELFF.

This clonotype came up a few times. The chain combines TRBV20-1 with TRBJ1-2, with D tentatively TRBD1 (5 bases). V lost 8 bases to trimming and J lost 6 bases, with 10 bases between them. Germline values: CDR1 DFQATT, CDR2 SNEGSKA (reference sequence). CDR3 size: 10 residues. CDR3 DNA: TGCAGTCCAGAGGGGAATGGCTACACCTTC. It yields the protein CSPEGNGYTF.

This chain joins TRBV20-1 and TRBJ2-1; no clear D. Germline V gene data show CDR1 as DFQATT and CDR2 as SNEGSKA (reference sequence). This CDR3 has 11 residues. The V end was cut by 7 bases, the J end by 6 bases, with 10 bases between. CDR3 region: CSGALGNEQFF. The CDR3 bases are TGCAGTGGGGCTTTGGGCAATGAGCAGTTCTTC.

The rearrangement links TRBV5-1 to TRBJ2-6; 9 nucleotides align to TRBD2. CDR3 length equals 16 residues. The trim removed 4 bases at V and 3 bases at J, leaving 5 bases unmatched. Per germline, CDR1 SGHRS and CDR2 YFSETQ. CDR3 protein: CASSRASGIGANVLTF. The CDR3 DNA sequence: TGCGCCAGCAGCAGAGCTAGCGGGATTGGGGCCAACGTCCTGACTTTC.